This T cell receptor (beta chain) was identified during a study of blood T cell repertoires in COVID-19. The wider study: The United States, Italy and Spain supplied acute and convalescent COVID-19 samples. In each case, the material was cDNA or gDNA derived from T cells, B-cell-depleted T cells, or PBMCs.

Under the authors' procedure: The assay estimated nucleated cells by amplifying reference gene primers. Using immunoSEQ multiplex PCR, the repertoire was profiled, and TCRdb retains in-frame clones only, with some absent. That table is the source of V, J and clone size, and D and trimming were worked out from the DNA. The table lists roughly 230,000 clones, around 84% of them singletons. V lost 3 bases and J lost 3; bases outside the gene matches: 3. The germline V gene has CDR1 LNHDA and CDR2 SQIVND (reference sequence). The CDR3 loop spans 14 amino acids. The specimen sequenced was peripheral blood. This receptor was obtained from a woman at least 80 years old with COVID-19, enrolled during active disease. The V gene is TRBV19, the J gene TRBJ1-1; 8 nucleotides align to TRBD1. CDR3 DNA: TGTGCCAGTAGTATGGCAGGGGGCTACACTGAAGCTTTCTTT. Its translation is CASSMAGGYTEAFF.